Below, 18 T cell receptor beta chains from the same sample are listed, as sequenced in a study of T cells in Graves' hyperthyroidism and ophthalmopathy. RNA transcripts yielded amplified TCR beta CDR3 regions. The primer set for the first-round RT-PCR of the TCR CDR3 was HTBI. In TCRdb, the multiplex PCR reads were re-called with MiXCR into one record per CDR3 protein. This table holds 250,000 or so distinct CDR3 sequences, 13% to 15% found once. The sequencing input was blood. These TCRs come from a woman between 50 and 59 years old with Graves' hyperthyroidism that later progressed to Graves' ophthalmopathy.

The chain couples TRBV27 to TRBJ2-3; 12 bases agree with TRBD2. Germline CDR1 is MNHEY and CDR2 is SMNVEV (reference sequence). This CDR3 is 17 amino acids long. Losses at the gene ends were 2 bases for V and 3 bases for J; bases not matched to a gene: 6. The CDR3 loop is CASSLLAGGRETDTQYF. As DNA, the CDR3 is TGTGCCAGCAGTTTACTAGCGGGAGGGAGAGAGACAGATACGCAGTATTTT.

The rearrangement links TRBV5-1 to TRBJ2-3; 8 bases agree with TRBD1. Losses at the gene ends were 2 bases for V and 4 bases for J; bases not matched to a gene: 6. The CDR3 covers 15 residues. The germline CDR1 and CDR2 sequences are SGHRS and YFSETQ. The CDR3 here is CASSFRTGRADTQYF. The CDR3 DNA follows: TGCGCCAGCAGCTTTCGGACAGGGAGAGCAGATACGCAGTATTTT. Full variable domain (rest looked up from reference TRBV5-1 and TRBJ2-3): KAGVTQTPRYLIKTRGQQVTLSCSPISGHRSVSWYQQTPGQGLQFLFEYFSETQRNKGNFPGRFSGRQFSNSRSEMNVSTLELGDSALYLCASSFRTGRADTQYFGPGTRLTVL.

The sample holds a few counts of this clonotype. This chain connects TRBV6-2 or TRBV6-3 to TRBJ1-4; 8 bases fit TRBD1. Germline CDR1 MNHEY, CDR2 SVGEGT. Unmatched junction bases numbered 3, after V lost 0 bases and J lost 6 bases. This CDR3 has 15 residues. Here the CDR3 reads CASSYSGGQDEKLFF. The CDR3 DNA is TGTGCCAGCAGTTACTCGGGGGGACAGGATGAAAAACTGTTTTTT.

This clonotype has ten or more counts. The V gene is TRBV2, the J gene TRBJ2-2, with D possibly matching TRBD1 (6 bases). The length of the CDR3 is 15 residues. Trimming shortened V by 8 bases and J by 0 bases, and 13 bases separated the two germline ends. Germline V gives CDR1 SNHLY, CDR2 FYNNEI. The CDR3 DNA reads as TGTGCCAGCGGGCAGGGACACTCGAACACCGGGGAGCTGTTTTTT. Translation gives CASGQGHSNTGELFF.

This chain connects TRBV4-1 to TRBJ2-3; D gene unclear. CDR1 and CDR2 from the germline V gene are MGHRA and YSYEKL. Trimming shortened V by 0 bases and J by 4 bases, and 14 bases separated the two germline ends. The CDR3 is made up of 16 amino acids. The CDR3 DNA sequence: TGCGCCAGCAGCCAAGAATATGGCCTTATCCCAGATACGCAGTATTTT. It codes for CASSQEYGLIPDTQYF.

J is TRBJ2-1 and V is TRBV5-1; a possible D gene is TRBD2 (6 bases). V was clipped by 0 bases and J by 10 bases, with 11 bases between them. This CDR3 spans 13 amino acids. CDR1 SGHRS and CDR2 YFSETQ come from the germline V gene. The CDR3 nucleotides read TGCGCCAGCAGCTTGGGCGACGCGGGGGAGCAGTTCTTC. Its protein is CASSLGDAGEQFF.

This clonotype was recorded many times. V and J are TRBV28 and TRBJ2-7; D is tentatively TRBD1 or TRBD2 (5 bases each). The V and J ends lost 5 bases and 4 bases respectively, with 24 bases between them. CDR1 is MDHEN, CDR2 SYDVKM, per germline. CDR3 size: 17 residues. In DNA, the CDR3 is TGTGCCAGCAGTCCTCCGGGGCTATTCTCCGACATTTACGAGCAGTACTTC. Amino acid sequence: CASSPPGLFSDIYEQYF.

The V gene is TRBV12-5, the J gene TRBJ2-1, with TRBD2 matching over 9 bases. The junction had 20 bases not matched to a gene; V was cut back by 9 bases and J by 5 bases. The germline CDR1 and CDR2 sequences are LGHNT and FRNRAP. The CDR3 contains 18 residues. CDR3 sequence reads: CARGGAGGGGGGHNEQFF. CDR3 DNA: TGTGCTAGGGGTGGCGCGGGCGGGGGGGGGGGTGGGCACAATGAGCAGTTCTTC.

This clonotype occurred many times. The chain combines TRBV30 with TRBJ1-4; D not certain. Looked up from germline, CDR1 is GTSNPN and CDR2 is SVGIG (reference sequence). CDR3 length: 13 residues. V lost 1 base and J 7 bases, leaving 10 bases between the germline ends. The CDR3 spells CAWSGQSGEKLFF. CDR3 sequence (DNA): TGTGCCTGGAGTGGTCAGTCGGGTGAAAAACTGTTTTTT.

This clonotype was seen a handful of times. The chain employs TRBV2 and TRBJ1-1; D remains ambiguous. The germline V gene has CDR1 SNHLY and CDR2 FYNNEI. Trimming shortened V by 8 bases and J by 0 bases, and 16 bases separated the two germline ends. This CDR3 has 15 amino acids. CDR3 sequence reads: CASHLADPMNTEAFF. CDR3 DNA sequence: TGTGCCAGCCACCTCGCCGATCCCATGAACACTGAAGCTTTCTTT.

This clonotype was detected many times. V usage is TRBV29-1 and J usage is TRBJ2-3; D is undetermined. The germline V gene has CDR1 SQVTM and CDR2 ANQGSEA. Trimming cost V 5 bases and J 0 bases, with 12 bases left between them. This CDR3 has 14 residues. The CDR3 loop is CSVLRQTSTDTQYF. CDR3 DNA sequence: TGCAGCGTTCTTCGGCAGACTAGCACAGATACGCAGTATTTT.

The chain is built from TRBV5-1 and TRBJ1-4; a possible D gene is TRBD1 (5 bases). The CDR3 runs 15 residues. Germline V gives CDR1 SGHRS, CDR2 YFSETQ. Trimming shortened V by 3 bases and J by 6 bases, and 15 bases separated the two germline ends. CDR3 in DNA: TGCGCCAGCAGCTCCGCCCAGAGAGGGGATGAAAAACTGTTTTTT. Translating it yields CASSSAQRGDEKLFF.

This clonotype was seen repeatedly, ten times or more. The rearrangement links TRBV20-1 to TRBJ2-1; TRBD2 matches at 9 bases. The germline V gene encodes CDR1 DFQATT and CDR2 SNEGSKA (reference sequence). CDR3 length: 14 residues. Trimming cost V 5 bases and J 0 bases; bases outside gene matches: 2. The DNA for the CDR3 is TGCAGTGCTGGCGGGGGGGTCTCCTACAATGAGCAGTTCTTC. Translating gives CSAGGGVSYNEQFF.

In this sample, this clonotype turned up a few times. This chain links TRBV27 with TRBJ1-2; weak D call: TRBD1 (6 bases). V was trimmed by 4 bases and J by 7 bases, leaving 10 bases between them. CDR1 is MNHEY and CDR2 is SMNVEV in the germline V gene (reference sequence). This CDR3 is 12 amino acids long. CDR3 loop: CASSSGGAGYTF. DNA of the CDR3: TGTGCCAGCAGTTCCGGGGGGGCTGGCTACACCTTC.

This rearrangement joins TRBV19 to TRBJ1-3; TRBD1 aligns across 7 bases. CDR3 length equals 17 residues. The germline gives CDR1 LNHDA, CDR2 SQIVND (reference sequence). Trimming at V came to 7 bases and at J to 1 base, leaving 13 bases not matched to a gene. DNA of the CDR3: TGTGCCAGTATGAAGCCCCCGGGACAGTTATCTGGAAACACCATATATTTT. Translating it yields CASMKPPGQLSGNTIYF.

This clonotype was counted at least ten times. The chain combines TRBV5-1 with TRBJ2-3, with TRBD2 matching 11 bases. J gave up 8 bases and V 5 bases, and 10 bases lay outside the gene matches. The CDR3 has 15 amino acids. The V gene's germline CDR1 is SGHRS and CDR2 YFSETQ. CDR3 residues: CASSETSGKESTQYF. The CDR3 region has the DNA TGCGCCAGCAGTGAGACTAGCGGGAAGGAAAGTACGCAGTATTTT.

This clonotype was seen repeatedly, ten times or more. The chain is built from TRBV20-1 and TRBJ1-5, with D possibly being TRBD1 (6 bases). Germline CDR1 and CDR2: DFQATT and SNEGSKA (reference sequence). V dropped 0 bases and J dropped 0 bases, with 12 bases sitting between them. This CDR3 is 16 amino acids long. This CDR3 reads CSARDPGAYSNQPQHF. CDR3 coding DNA: TGCAGTGCTAGAGATCCAGGGGCCTATAGCAATCAGCCCCAGCATTTT.

The CDR3 sequence is CASREGTPADNEQFF. DNA of the CDR3: TGCGCCAGCAGGGAAGGGACCCCGGCAGACAATGAGCAGTTCTTC. The chain couples TRBV5-1 to TRBJ2-1; D is possibly TRBD1 or TRBD2 (5 bases each). Deletions cut 5 bases from V and 5 bases from J, with 17 bases between. CDR3 length: 15 residues. Germline CDR1 is SGHRS and CDR2 is YFSETQ.